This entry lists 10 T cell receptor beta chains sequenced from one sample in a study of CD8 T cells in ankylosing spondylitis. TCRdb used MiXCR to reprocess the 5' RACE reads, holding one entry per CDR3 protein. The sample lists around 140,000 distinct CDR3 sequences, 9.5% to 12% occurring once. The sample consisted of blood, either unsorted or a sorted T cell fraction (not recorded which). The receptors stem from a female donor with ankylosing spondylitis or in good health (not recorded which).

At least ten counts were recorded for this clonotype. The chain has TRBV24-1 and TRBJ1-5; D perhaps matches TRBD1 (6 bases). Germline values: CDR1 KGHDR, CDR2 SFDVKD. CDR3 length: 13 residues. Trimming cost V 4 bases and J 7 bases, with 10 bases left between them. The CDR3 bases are TGTGCCACCAGTGACATGGACAGCCAGCCCCAGCATTTT. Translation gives CATSDMDSQPQHF.

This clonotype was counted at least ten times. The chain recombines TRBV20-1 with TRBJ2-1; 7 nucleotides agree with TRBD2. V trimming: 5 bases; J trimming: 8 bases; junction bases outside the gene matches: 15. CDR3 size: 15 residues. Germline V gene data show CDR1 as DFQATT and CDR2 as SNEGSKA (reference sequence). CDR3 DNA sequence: TGCAGTGCTCGACGCCTAGCGGCTGCAAAGTATGAGCAGTTCTTC. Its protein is CSARRLAAAKYEQFF.

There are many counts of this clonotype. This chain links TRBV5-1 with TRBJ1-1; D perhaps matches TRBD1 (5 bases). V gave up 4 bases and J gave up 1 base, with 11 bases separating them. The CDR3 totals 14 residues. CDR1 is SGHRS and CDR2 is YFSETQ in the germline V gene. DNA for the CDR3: TGCGCCAGCAGCCTACAGGACTCGAACACTGAAGCTTTCTTT. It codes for CASSLQDSNTEAFF.

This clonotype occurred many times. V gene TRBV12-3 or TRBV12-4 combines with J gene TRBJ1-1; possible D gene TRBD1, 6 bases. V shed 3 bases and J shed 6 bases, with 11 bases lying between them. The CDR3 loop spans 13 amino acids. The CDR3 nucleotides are TGTGCCAGCAGTTTGGGGAGGGGGGCTGAAGCTTTCTTT. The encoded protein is CASSLGRGAEAFF.

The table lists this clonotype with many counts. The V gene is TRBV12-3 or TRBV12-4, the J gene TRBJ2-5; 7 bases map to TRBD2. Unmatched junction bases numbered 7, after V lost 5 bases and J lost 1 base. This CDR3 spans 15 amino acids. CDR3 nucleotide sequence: TGTGCCAGCAGTCCTCGCGGGGGACTCCAAGAGACCCAGTACTTC. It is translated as CASSPRGGLQETQYF.

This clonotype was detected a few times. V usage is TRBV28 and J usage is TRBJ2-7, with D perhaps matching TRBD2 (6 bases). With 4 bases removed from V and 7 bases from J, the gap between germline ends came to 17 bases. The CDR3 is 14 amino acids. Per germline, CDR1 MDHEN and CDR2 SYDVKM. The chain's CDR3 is CASSSAGTGGEQYF. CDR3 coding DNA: TGTGCCAGCAGTTCCGCCGGGACTGGAGGGGAGCAGTACTTC.

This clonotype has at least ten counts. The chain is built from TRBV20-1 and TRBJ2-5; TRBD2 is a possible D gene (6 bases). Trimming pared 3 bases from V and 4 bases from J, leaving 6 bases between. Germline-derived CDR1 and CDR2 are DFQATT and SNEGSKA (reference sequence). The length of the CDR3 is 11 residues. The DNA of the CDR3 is TGCAGTGCTAGGGGGGGAGAGACCCAGTACTTC. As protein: CSARGGETQYF.

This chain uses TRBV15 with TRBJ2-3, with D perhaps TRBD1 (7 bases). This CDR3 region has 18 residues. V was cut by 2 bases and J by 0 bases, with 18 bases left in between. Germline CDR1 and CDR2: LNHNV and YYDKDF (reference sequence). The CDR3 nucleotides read TGTGCCACCAGCAGAAGTATACCGGCAGGGGGGAGCACAGATACGCAGTATTTT. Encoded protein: CATSRSIPAGGSTDTQYF.

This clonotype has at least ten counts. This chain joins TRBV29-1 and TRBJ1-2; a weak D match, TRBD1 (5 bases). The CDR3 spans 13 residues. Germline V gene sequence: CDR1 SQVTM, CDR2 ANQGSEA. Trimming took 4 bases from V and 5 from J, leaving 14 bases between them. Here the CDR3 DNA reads TGCAGCGTTGCGGACGCCGGGGGGTATGGCTACACCTTC. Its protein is CSVADAGGYGYTF.

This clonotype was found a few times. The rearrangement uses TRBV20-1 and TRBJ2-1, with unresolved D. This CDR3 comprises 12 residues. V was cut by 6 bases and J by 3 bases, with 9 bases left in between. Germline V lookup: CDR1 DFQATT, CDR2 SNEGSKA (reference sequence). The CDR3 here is CSAKTLYNEQFF. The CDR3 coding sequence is TGCAGTGCCAAGACACTCTACAATGAGCAGTTCTTC.